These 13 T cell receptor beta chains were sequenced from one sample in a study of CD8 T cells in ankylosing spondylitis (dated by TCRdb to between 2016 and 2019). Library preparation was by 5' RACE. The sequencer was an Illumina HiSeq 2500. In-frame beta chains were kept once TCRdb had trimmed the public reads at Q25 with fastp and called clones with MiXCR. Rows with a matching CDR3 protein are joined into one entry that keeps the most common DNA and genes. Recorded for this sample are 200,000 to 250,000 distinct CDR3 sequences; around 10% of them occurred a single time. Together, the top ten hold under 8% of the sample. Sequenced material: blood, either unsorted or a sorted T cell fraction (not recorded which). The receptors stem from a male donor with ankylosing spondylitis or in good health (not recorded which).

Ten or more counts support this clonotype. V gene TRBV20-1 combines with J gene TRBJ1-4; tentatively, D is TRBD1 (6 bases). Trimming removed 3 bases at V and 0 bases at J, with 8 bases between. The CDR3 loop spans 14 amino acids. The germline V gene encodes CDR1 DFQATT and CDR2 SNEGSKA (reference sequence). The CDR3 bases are TGCAGTGCTAGGGGGGCCGCAACTAATGAAAAACTGTTTTTT. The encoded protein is CSARGAATNEKLFF.

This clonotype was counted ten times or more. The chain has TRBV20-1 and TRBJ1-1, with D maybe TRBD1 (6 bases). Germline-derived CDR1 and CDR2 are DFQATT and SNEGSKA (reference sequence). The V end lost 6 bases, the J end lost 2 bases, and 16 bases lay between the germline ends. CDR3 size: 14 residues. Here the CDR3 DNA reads TGCAGTGCCCCTAGGGGGGGATTAAACACTGAAGCTTTCTTT. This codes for CSAPRGGLNTEAFF.

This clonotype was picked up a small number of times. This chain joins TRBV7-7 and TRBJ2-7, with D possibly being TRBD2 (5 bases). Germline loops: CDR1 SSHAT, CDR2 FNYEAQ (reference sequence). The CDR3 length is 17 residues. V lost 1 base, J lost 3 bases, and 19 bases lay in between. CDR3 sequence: CASSLEGETSHFYEQYF. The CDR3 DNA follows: TGTGCCAGCAGCTTAGAGGGAGAAACTTCCCATTTCTACGAGCAGTACTTC.

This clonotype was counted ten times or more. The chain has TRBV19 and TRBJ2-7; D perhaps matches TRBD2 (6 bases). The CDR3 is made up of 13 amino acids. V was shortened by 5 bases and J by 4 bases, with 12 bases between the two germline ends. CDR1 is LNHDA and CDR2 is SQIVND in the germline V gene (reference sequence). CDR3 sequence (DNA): TGTGCCAGTAGTCCACCAGGACTATACGAGCAGTACTTC. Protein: CASSPPGLYEQYF.

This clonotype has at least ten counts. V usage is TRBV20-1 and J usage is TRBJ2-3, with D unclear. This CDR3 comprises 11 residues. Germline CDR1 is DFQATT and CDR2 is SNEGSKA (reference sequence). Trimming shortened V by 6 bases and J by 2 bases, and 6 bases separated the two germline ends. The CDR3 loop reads CSASPTDTQYF. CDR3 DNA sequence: TGCAGTGCCTCTCCCACAGATACGCAGTATTTT.

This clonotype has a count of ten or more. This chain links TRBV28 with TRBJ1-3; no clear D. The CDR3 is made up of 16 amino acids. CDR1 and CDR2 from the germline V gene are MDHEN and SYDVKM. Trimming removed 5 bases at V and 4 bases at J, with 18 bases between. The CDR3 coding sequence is TGTGCCAGCAGTCCCTTTCGGGCCGGCAGGGGAAACACCATATATTTT. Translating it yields CASSPFRAGRGNTIYF.

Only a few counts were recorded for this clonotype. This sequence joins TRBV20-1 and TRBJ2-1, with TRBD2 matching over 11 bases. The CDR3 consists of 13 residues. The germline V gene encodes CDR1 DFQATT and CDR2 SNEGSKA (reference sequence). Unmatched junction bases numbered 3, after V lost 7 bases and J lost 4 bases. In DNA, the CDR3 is TGCAGTGGGGGGACTAGCGGATACAATGAGCAGTTCTTC. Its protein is CSGGTSGYNEQFF.

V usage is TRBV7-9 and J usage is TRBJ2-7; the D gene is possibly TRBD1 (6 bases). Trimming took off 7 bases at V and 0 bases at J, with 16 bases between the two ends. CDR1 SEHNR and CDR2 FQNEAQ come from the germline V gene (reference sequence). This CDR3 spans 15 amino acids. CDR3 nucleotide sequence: TGTGCCAGCATATCAACAGGGCAGAGCTCCTACGAGCAGTACTTC. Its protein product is CASISTGQSSYEQYF.

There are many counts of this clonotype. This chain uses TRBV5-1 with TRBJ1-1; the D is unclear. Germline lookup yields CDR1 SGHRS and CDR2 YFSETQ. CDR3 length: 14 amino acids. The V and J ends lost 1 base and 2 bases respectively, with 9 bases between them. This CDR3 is CASSLRAANTEAFF. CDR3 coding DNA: TGCGCCAGCAGCTTGAGGGCTGCTAACACTGAAGCTTTCTTT.

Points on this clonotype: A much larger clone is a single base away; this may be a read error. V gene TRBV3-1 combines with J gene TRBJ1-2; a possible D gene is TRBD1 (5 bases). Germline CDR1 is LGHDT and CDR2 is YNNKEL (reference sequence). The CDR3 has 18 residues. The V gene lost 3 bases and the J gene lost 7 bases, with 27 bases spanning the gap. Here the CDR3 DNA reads TGTGCCAGCAGCCACTCGGTATTAAGGGGAGAGTCGGACTCTGGCTACACCTTC. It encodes CASSHSVLRGESDSGYTF.

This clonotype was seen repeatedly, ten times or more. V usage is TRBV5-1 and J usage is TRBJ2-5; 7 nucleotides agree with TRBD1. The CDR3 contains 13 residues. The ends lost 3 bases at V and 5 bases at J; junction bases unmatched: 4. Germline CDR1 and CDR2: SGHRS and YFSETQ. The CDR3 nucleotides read TGCGCCAGCAGCTCCGGACAGGTGGAGACCCAGTACTTC. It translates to CASSSGQVETQYF. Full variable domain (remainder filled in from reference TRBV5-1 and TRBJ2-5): KAGVTQTPRYLIKTRGQQVTLSCSPISGHRSVSWYQQTPGQGLQFLFEYFSETQRNKGNFPGRFSGRQFSNSRSEMNVSTLELGDSALYLCASSSGQVETQYFGPGTRLLVL.

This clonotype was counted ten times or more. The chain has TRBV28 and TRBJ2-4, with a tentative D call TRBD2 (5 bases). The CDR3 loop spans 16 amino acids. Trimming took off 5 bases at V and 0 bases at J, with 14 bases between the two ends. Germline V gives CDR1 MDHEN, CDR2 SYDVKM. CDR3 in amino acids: CASSDRGFLAKNIQYF. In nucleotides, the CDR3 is TGTGCCAGCAGTGATCGGGGATTTTTAGCCAAAAACATTCAGTACTTC. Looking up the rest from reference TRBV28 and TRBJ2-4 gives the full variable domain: DVKVTQSSRYLVKRTGEKVFLECVQDMDHENMFWYRQDPGLGLRLIYFSYDVKMKEKGDIPEGYSVSREKKERFSLILESASTNQTSMYLCASSDRGFLAKNIQYFGAGTRLSVL.

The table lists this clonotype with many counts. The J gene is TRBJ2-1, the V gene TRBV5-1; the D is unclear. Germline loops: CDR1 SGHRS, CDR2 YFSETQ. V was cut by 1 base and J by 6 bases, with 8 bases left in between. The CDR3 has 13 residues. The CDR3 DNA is TGCGCCAGCAGCTTGACCCGAGGCAATGAGCAGTTCTTC. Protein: CASSLTRGNEQFF.